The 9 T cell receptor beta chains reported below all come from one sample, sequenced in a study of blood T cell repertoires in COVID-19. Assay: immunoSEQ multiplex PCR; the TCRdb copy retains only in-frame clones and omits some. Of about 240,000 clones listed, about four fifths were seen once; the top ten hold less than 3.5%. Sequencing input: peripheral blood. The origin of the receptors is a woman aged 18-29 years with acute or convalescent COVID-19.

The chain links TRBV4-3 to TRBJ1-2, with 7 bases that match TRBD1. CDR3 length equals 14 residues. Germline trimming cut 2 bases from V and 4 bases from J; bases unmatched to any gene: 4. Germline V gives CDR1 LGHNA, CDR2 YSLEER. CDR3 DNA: TGCGCCAGCAGCCAAAGCCAGGGGGTCTATGGCTACACCTTC. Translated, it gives CASSQSQGVYGYTF.

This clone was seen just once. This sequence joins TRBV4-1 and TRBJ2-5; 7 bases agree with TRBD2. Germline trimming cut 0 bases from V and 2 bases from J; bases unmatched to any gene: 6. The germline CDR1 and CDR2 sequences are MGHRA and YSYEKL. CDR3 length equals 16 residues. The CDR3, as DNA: TGCGCCAGCAGCCAAGATAGGGGACTAACTCAAGAGACCCAGTACTTC. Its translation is CASSQDRGLTQETQYF.

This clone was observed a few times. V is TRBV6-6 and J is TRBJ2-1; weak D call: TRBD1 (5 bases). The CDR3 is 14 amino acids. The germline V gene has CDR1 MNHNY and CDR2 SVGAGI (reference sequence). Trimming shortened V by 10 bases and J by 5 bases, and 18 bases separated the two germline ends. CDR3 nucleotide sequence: TGTGCCACGTTCTTAAAGGGGCCTCACAATGAGCAGTTCTTC. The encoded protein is CATFLKGPHNEQFF.

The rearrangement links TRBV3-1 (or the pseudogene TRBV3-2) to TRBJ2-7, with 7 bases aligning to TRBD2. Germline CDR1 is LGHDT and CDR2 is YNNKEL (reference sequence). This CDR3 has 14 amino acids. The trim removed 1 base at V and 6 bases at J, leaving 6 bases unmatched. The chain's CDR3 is CASSQGRLASEQYF. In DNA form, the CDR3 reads TGTGCCAGCAGCCAAGGTCGACTAGCAAGCGAGCAGTACTTC.

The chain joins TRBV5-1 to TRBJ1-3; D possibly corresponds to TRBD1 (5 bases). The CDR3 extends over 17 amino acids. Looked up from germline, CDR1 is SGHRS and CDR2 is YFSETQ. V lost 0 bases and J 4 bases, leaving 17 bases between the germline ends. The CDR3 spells CASSLATRAKGGNTIYF. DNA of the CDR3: TGCGCCAGCAGCTTGGCGACTCGGGCCAAGGGGGGAAACACCATATATTTT.

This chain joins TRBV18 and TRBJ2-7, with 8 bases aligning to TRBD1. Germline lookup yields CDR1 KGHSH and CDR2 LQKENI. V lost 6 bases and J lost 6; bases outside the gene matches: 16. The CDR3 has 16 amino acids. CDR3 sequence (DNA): TGTGCCAGCTCTAGGGAATTGGGAGCAGGGGGCGGCGAGCAGTACTTC. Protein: CASSRELGAGGGEQYF.

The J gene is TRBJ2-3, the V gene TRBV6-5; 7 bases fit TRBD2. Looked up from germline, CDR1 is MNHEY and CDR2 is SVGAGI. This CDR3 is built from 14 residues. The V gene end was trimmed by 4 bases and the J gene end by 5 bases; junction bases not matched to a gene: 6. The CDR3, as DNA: TGTGCCAGCAGTTGGGAGGGCGCGAAAGATACGCAGTATTTT. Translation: CASSWEGAKDTQYF.

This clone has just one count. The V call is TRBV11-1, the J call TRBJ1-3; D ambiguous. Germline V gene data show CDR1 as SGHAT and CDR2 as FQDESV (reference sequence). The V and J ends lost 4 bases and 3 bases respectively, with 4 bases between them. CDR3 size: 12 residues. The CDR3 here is CASSSVGNTIYF. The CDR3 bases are TGTGCCAGCAGCTCAGTTGGAAACACCATATATTTT.

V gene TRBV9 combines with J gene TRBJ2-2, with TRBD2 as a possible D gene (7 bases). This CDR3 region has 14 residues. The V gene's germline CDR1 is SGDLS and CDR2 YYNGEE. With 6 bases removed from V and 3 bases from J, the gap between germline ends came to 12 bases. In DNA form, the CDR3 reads TGTGCCAGCAACGGGGAGGGGGACACCGGGGAGCTGTTTTTT. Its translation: CASNGEGDTGELFF.